The clone carrying this T cell receptor beta chain was found a few times. Its target is unknown. From the 5' RACE reads, TCRdb called clonotypes with MiXCR, one entry per CDR3 protein. In the table there are about 190,000 distinct CDR3 sequences, more than 15% of which are singletons. The data were taken from a study of identical twins. Regarding the study as a whole: For cord blood, abundant beta clonotypes had fewer insertions, unlike memory repertoires, which showed none.

The data were also submitted as part of a second study, on T cells expressing NK-cell markers.

The source is a woman under 30 in good health. Sequenced: CD8+ T cells sorted from blood.

Written as DNA, the CDR3 is TGTGCCAGCAGCTCTCCCCGCATAGCGGGAGGGGGAGAGACCCAGTACTTC. Translating it yields CASSSPRIAGGGETQYF. V gene TRBV7-9 combines with J gene TRBJ2-5, with TRBD2 matching over 11 bases. Looked up from germline, CDR1 is SEHNR and CDR2 is FQNEAQ (reference sequence). Unmatched junction bases numbered 11, after V lost 4 bases and J lost 4 bases. The CDR3 spans 17 residues. Full variable domain (missing parts from reference TRBV7-9 and TRBJ2-5): DTGVSQNPRHKITKRGQNVTFRCDPISEHNRLYWYRQTLGQGPEFLTYFQNEAQLEKSRLLSDRFSAERPKGSFSTLEIQRTEQGDSAMYLCASSSPRIAGGGETQYFGPGTRLLVL.